One and the same sample provided the 3 T cell receptor beta chains below, sequenced in a study of T cells expressing NK-cell markers. TCRdb reprocessed the 5' RACE reads and reports one entry per CDR3 protein, with no DNA. The sample has roughly 110,000 distinct CDR3 sequences. The sequenced sample consisted of blood T cells: a sorted CD56 or NKG2C T cell subset, CD4+ or CD8+ T cells, or bulk PBMC T cells (not recorded which). These receptors all stem from a woman between 18 and 75 years old in good health.

The chain is built from TRBV13 and TRBJ2-7; TCRdb's assignment of TRBD2 cannot be checked, as there is no DNA. This CDR3 contains 13 residues. Germline V gives CDR1 PRHDT, CDR2 FYEKMQ (reference sequence). CDR3 loop: CASSFAGIHEQYF.

The chain has TRBV12-3 or TRBV12-4 and TRBJ1-1; TCRdb's D call, TRBD1, is unchecked because there is no DNA. There are 15 residues in the CDR3. The CDR3 here is CASSIEGEMNTEAFF.

This sequence joins TRBV12-3 or TRBV12-4 and TRBJ2-3. The CDR3 sequence is 12 residues long. CDR3 sequence: CASSLDADTQYF.